A selection of T cell receptor beta chains follows, all from one sample in a study of identical twins' blood T cells. TCRdb analysed the 5' RACE reads with MiXCR anew, one entry per CDR3 protein. The profile covers 300,000 to 400,000 distinct CDR3 sequences, with approximately 30% appearing a single time and 5.5% to 7% taken by the ten largest. The sequenced sample consisted of PBMCs. The receptors here all came from a woman aged 18 to 55 in good health. Both conserved end residues are part of each CDR3. The D gene is left open where the match is weak. Rows give clone size only sometimes, using once, few, many, or a class for an expanded clone.

TRBJ1-1	.	TRBV29-1	many	CSVEWSRSSTEAFF	TGCAGCGTTGAGTGGTCGCGGTCAAGCACTGAAGCTTTCTTT
TRBJ1-1	.	TRBV19	.	CASSIGVRGEAFF	TGTGCCAGTAGTATAGGGGTGAGAGGTGAAGCTTTCTTT
TRBJ2-1	.	TRBV12-3/TRBV12-4	.	CASSLERYEQFF	TGTGCCAGCAGTTTGGAGCGGTATGAGCAGTTCTTC
TRBJ1-4	.	TRBV14	few	CASSHGAGEKLFF	TGTGCCAGCAGCCACGGAGCTGGAGAAAAACTGTTTTTT
TRBJ1-1	.	TRBV29-1	few	CSVGVGSAFF	TGCAGCGTTGGCGTCGGGTCAGCTTTCTTT
TRBJ1-5	TRBD1	TRBV7-3	.	CASSFNFRDRAGSNQPQHF	TGTGCCAGCAGCTTTAATTTTAGGGACAGGGCTGGCAGCAATCAGCCCCAGCATTTT
TRBJ1-3	.	TRBV20-1	.	CSVRQEVSGNTIYF	TGCAGTGTCCGACAGGAAGTCTCTGGAAACACCATATATTTT
TRBJ1-2	TRBD1	TRBV20-1	.	CSASLLGQGEDSGYTF	TGCAGTGCTAGTTTATTGGGACAGGGAGAGGATTCTGGCTACACCTTC
TRBJ2-1	TRBD2	TRBV7-2	few	CASSRRLAGGDEQFF	TGTGCCAGCAGCCGACGACTAGCAGGTGGGGATGAGCAGTTCTTC
TRBJ2-2	.	TRBV6-6	few	CASSYSQNTGELFF	TGTGCCAGCAGTTATAGCCAGAACACCGGGGAGCTGTTTTTT
TRBJ2-1	TRBD2	TRBV5-5	few	CASSQLVTSGRLDEQFF	TGTGCCAGCAGCCAATTAGTCACTAGCGGGAGGTTGGATGAGCAGTTCTTC
TRBJ1-2	TRBD1	TRBV2	.	CAGEGFRQGLYGYTF	TGTGCCGGAGAGGGGTTCAGACAGGGACTATATGGCTACACCTTC
TRBJ2-4	.	TRBV20-1	many	CSARPPRAKNIQYF	TGCAGTGCTAGACCCCCTCGGGCCAAAAACATTCAGTACTTC
TRBJ2-3	.	TRBV20-1	.	CSARDLGGTQYF	TGCAGTGCTAGAGATCTTGGAGGTACGCAGTATTTT
TRBJ2-1	.	TRBV10-3	few	CAISVTGEYNEQFF	TGTGCCATCAGTGTAACGGGGGAATACAATGAGCAGTTCTTC
TRBJ1-1	.	TRBV28	many	CASRAGVEAFF	TGTGCCAGCAGAGCAGGGGTTGAAGCTTTCTTT
TRBJ1-5	TRBD1	TRBV19	few	CASSMGQAISQPQHF	TGTGCCAGTAGTATGGGACAGGCGATTTCTCAGCCCCAGCATTTT
TRBJ2-2	TRBD2	TRBV20-1	many	CSARGGSTGELFF	TGCAGTGCCCGGGGGGGTTCGACCGGGGAGCTGTTTTTT
TRBJ2-1	.	TRBV24-1	many	CATSDSRAYSYNEQFF	TGTGCCACCAGTGATTCCCGGGCTTACTCCTACAATGAGCAGTTCTTC
TRBJ1-1	.	TRBV30	few	CAWSGHWGPNTEAFF	TGTGCCTGGAGTGGACACTGGGGGCCGAACACTGAAGCTTTCTTT
TRBJ2-7	.	TRBV24-1	many	CATSDLLGEQYF	TGTGCCACCAGTGATTTGCTGGGGGAGCAGTACTTC
TRBJ1-5	TRBD1	TRBV5-6	few	CASSIRGGPQHF	TGTGCCAGCAGCATCAGAGGGGGCCCCCAGCATTTT
TRBJ1-2	TRBD1	TRBV9	.	CASSAPGTAFLEF	TGTGCCAGCAGCGCCCCCGGGACAGCCTTTTTAGAGTTC
TRBJ2-1	.	TRBV20-1	few	CSGWEHNEQFF	TGCAGTGGGTGGGAACACAATGAGCAGTTCTTC
TRBJ1-4	.	TRBV20-1	.	CSARVQGGEKLFF	TGCAGTGCTAGAGTCCAGGGTGGGGAAAAACTGTTTTTT
TRBJ1-1	.	TRBV20-1	many	CSARDRRGGTEAFF	TGCAGTGCTAGAGATCGTCGAGGAGGCACTGAAGCTTTCTTT
TRBJ2-1	.	TRBV2	.	CASSEALKGEQFF	TGTGCCAGCAGTGAAGCCCTAAAGGGGGAGCAGTTCTTC
TRBJ1-1	TRBD1	TRBV3-1	many	CASSQWRQGEPFF	TGTGCCAGCAGCCAATGGAGACAGGGGGAGCCTTTCTTT
TRBJ2-1	.	TRBV2	few	CASNVRSYLFF	TGTGCCTCCAATGTCCGGAGTTACCTGTTCTTC
TRBJ2-3	.	TRBV20-1	few	CIPKQDGDTQYF	TGCATTCCGAAACAGGACGGGGATACGCAGTATTTT
TRBJ1-1	.	TRBV29-1	.	CSVAKGRNTEAFF	TGCAGCGTCGCTAAAGGGAGGAACACTGAAGCTTTCTTT
TRBJ1-5	.	TRBV9	.	CASSVEVNQPQHF	TGTGCCAGCAGCGTAGAAGTTAATCAGCCCCAGCATTTT
TRBJ2-5	TRBD1	TRBV7-9	few	CASSFSGQKETQYF	TGTGCCAGCAGCTTCTCGGGACAGAAAGAGACCCAGTACTTC
TRBJ2-1	.	TRBV11-2	.	CASSLLRGEFDEQFF	TGTGCCAGCAGCTTACTGCGGGGAGAGTTTGATGAGCAGTTCTTC
TRBJ2-7	.	TRBV10-3	.	CSITPSWSRTNEQYF	TGTTCCATCACCCCTAGCTGGAGCAGGACCAACGAGCAGTACTTC
TRBJ2-1	.	TRBV7-6	.	CASSLVPQGGGSNEQFF	TGTGCCAGCAGCTTAGTGCCGCAGGGGGGGGGAAGTAATGAGCAGTTCTTC
TRBJ1-1	.	TRBV7-2	.	CASSSRFTEAFF	TGTGCCAGCAGCTCTAGATTCACTGAAGCTTTCTTT
TRBJ2-1	TRBD2	TRBV3-1	few	CASRLSGRAYNEQFF	TGTGCCAGCAGATTGAGCGGGAGGGCTTACAATGAGCAGTTCTTC
TRBJ2-3	.	TRBV20-1	few	CSARDPGSDTQYF	TGCAGTGCTAGAGATCCGGGCTCAGATACGCAGTATTTT
TRBJ2-2	.	TRBV7-8	.	CASSWRTKGGELFF	TGTGCCAGCAGCTGGCGCACGAAGGGCGGGGAGCTGTTTTTT
TRBJ1-6	.	TRBV20-1	.	CSARVKGTYNSPLHF	TGCAGTGCTAGAGTAAAGGGAACCTATAATTCACCCCTCCACTTT
TRBJ1-6	.	TRBV27	.	CASRQGTGSPLHF	TGTGCCAGCAGACAGGGTACGGGTTCACCCCTCCACTTT
TRBJ1-5	.	TRBV29-1	many	CSVADRSNQPQHF	TGCAGCGTCGCCGACAGAAGCAATCAACCCCAGCATTTT
TRBJ2-3	.	TRBV2	.	CASSEEYTQYF	TGTGCCAGCAGTGAGGAGTATACGCAGTATTTT
TRBJ2-7	TRBD1	TRBV6-2/TRBV6-3	.	CASSFGTGGYEQYF	TGTGCCAGCAGTTTCGGGACAGGGGGCTACGAGCAGTACTTC
TRBJ1-1	.	TRBV20-1	.	CSDRDRGAREAFF	TGCAGTGATAGAGATAGAGGGGCCCGAGAGGCTTTCTTT
TRBJ2-3	TRBD1	TRBV5-1	few	CASSLFAGGGGTDTQYF	TGCGCCAGCAGCTTGTTTGCAGGGGGCGGCGGCACAGATACGCAGTATTTT